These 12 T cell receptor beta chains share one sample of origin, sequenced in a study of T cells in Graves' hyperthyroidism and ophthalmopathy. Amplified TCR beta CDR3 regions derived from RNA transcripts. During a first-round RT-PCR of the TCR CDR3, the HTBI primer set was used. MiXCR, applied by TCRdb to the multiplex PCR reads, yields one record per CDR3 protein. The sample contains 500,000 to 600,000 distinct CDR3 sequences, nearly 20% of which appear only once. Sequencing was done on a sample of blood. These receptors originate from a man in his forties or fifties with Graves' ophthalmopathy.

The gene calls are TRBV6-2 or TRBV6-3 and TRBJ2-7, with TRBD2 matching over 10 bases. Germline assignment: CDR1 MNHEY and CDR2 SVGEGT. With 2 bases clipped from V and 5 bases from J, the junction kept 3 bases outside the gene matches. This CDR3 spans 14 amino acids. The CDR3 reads CASSYVAGGHEQYF. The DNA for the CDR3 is TGTGCCAGCAGTTACGTAGCGGGGGGCCACGAGCAGTACTTC.

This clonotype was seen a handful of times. The CDR3 sequence is CASSSRAWGTQYF. The DNA for the CDR3 is TGTGCCAGCAGCTCCCGGGCTTGGGGGACCCAGTACTTC. J is TRBJ2-5 and V is TRBV7-9, with D hard to call. The germline CDR1 and CDR2 sequences are SEHNR and FQNEAQ (reference sequence). The CDR3 has 13 residues. V was pared by 4 bases and J by 7 bases, with 13 bases between.

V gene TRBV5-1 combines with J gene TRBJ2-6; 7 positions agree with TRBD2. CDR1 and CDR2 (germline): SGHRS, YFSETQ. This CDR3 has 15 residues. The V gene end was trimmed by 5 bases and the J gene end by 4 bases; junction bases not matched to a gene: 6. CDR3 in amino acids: CASRRETSGANVLTF. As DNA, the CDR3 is TGCGCCAGCAGGCGGGAGACATCCGGGGCCAACGTCCTGACTTTC.

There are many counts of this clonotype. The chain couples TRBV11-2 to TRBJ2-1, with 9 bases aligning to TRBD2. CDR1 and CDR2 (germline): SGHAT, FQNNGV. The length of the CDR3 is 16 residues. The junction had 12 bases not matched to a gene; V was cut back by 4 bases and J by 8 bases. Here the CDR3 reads CASSYRRLAAWDEQFF. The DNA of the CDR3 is TGTGCCAGCAGCTACCGACGACTAGCGGCTTGGGATGAGCAGTTCTTC. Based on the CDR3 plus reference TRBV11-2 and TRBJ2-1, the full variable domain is EAGVAQSPRYKIIEKRQSVAFWCNPISGHATLYWYQQILGQGPKLLIQFQNNGVVDDSQLPKDRFSAERLKGVDSTLKIQPAKLEDSAVYLCASSYRRLAAWDEQFFGPGTRLTVL.

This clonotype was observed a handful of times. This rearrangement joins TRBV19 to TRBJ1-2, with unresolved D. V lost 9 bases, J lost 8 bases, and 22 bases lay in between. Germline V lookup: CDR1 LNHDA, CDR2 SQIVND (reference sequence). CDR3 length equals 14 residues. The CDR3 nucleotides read TGTGCCAGCGATCCCCTGGCGGGCGCGGGAGGCTACACCTTC. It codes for CASDPLAGAGGYTF.

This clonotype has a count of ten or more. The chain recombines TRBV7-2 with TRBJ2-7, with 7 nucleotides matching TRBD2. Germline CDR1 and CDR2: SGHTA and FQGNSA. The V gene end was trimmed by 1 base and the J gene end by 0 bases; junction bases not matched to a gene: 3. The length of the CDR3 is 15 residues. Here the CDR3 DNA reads TGTGCCAGCAGCTTAGGCGGGAGTAGCTCCTACGAGCAGTACTTC. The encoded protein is CASSLGGSSSYEQYF. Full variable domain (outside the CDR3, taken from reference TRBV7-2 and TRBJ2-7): GAGVSQSPSNKVTEKGKDVELRCDPISGHTALYWYRQSLGQGLEFLIYFQGNSAPDKSGLPSDRFSAERTGGSVSTLTIQRTQQEDSAVYLCASSLGGSSSYEQYFGPGTRLTVT.

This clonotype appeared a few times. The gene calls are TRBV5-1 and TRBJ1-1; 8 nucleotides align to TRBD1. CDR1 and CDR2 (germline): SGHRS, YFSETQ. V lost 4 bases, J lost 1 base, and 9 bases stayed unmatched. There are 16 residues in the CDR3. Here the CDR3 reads CASSGAGGGKNTEAFF. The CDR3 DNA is TGCGCCAGCAGCGGCGCAGGGGGCGGAAAGAACACTGAAGCTTTCTTT.

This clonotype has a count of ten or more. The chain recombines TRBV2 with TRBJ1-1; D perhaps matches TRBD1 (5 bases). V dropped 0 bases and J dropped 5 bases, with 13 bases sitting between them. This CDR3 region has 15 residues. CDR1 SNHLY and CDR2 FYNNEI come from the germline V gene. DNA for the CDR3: TGTGCCAGCAGTGAAGCGGGGCCCTCAGGGACTGAAGCTTTCTTT. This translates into CASSEAGPSGTEAFF.

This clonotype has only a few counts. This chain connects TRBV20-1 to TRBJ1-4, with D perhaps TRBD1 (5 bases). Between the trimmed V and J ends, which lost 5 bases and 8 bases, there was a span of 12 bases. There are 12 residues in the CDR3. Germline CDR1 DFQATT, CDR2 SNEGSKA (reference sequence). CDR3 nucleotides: TGCAGTGCTGGGACGGAGGGGGAAAAACTGTTTTTT. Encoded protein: CSAGTEGEKLFF.

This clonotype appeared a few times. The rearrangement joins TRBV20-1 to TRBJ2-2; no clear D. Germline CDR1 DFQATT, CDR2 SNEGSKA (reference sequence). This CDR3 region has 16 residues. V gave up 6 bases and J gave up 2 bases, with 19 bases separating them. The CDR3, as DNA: TGCAGTGCCCATCCCCGAATCAGAGGCAACACCGGGGAGCTGTTTTTT. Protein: CSAHPRIRGNTGELFF.

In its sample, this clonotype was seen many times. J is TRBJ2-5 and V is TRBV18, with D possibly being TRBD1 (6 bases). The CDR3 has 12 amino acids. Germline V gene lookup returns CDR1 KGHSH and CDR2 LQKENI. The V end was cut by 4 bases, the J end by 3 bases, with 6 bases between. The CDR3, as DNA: TGTGCCAGCTCACAGGGGGAAGAGACCCAGTACTTC. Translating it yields CASSQGEETQYF. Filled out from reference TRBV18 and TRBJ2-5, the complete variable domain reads NAGVMQNPRHLVRRRGQEARLRCSPMKGHSHVYWYRQLPEEGLKFMVYLQKENIIDESGMPKERFSAEFPKEGPSILRIQQVVRGDSAAYFCASSQGEETQYFGPGTRLLVL.

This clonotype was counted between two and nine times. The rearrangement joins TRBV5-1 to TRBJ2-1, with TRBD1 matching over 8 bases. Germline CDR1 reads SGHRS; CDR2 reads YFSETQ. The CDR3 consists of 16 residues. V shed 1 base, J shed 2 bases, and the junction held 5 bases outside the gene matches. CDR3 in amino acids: CASSLLLGQAYNEQFF. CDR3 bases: TGCGCCAGCAGCTTGCTCCTGGGACAGGCCTACAATGAGCAGTTCTTC.